Described below is a single T cell receptor (beta chain) sequence and its context. Its antigen is unidentified. The sample comes from a study of vaccination effects on CD4 cells after COVID-19. Germline CDR1 is WNHNN and CDR2 is SYGVQD (reference sequence). Trimming cost V 6 bases and J 6 bases; bases outside gene matches: 13. This CDR3 contains 16 residues. Prior to sequencing, the ViraFEST assay stimulated PBMC with viral peptide pools, which expanded the antigen-specific CD4+ T cells. On day 10 of culture, CD4+ T cells were separated out. SARS-CoV-2 infected the person between March and December 2020, as confirmed by PCR. Sequencing used immunoSEQ multiplex PCR; TCRdb keeps in-frame clones, though not all of them. This table has tens of thousands of clones, just under 75% appearing once.

This clonotype originated in a human donor who had a prior SARS-CoV-2 infection. The chain recombines TRBV10-1 with TRBJ1-1, with 10 bases lining up with TRBD1. The material sequenced was CD4+ T cells from PBMCs cultured with a peptide pool, taken before COVID-19 vaccination. CDR3 amino acids: CASRDRGDMKAAEAFF. In DNA form, the CDR3 reads TGCGCCAGCAGGGACAGGGGGGACATGAAGGCGGCTGAAGCTTTCTTT.